These T cell receptor beta chains were read from a single sample in a study of multiple sclerosis patients with progressive multifocal leukoencephalopathy. Only in-frame clones appear in the TCRdb table, and some are missing; sequencing was by immunoSEQ multiplex PCR. This sample has over 25,000 clones; nearly 90% occur once, and the top ten carry less than 1.6%. Specimen: PBMCs, collected from a patient treated with natalizumab. The source of these receptors is a human donor with multiple sclerosis. The CDR3 runs from the conserved cysteine through the conserved F or W. Fields, in order: J gene, V gene, D gene, clone size, CDR3 protein, CDR3 DNA. The D gene is left open where the match is weak. Clone sizes are given selectively: once, few, many, or a class where the clone is expanded.

>TRBJ2-7|TRBV28|TRBD2|.
CASAGGTRGYEQYF
TGTGCCAGCGCCGGCGGGACTAGGGGGTACGAGCAGTACTTC
>TRBJ2-1|TRBV4-3|TRBD2|.
CASSQEIAGGYNEQFF
TGCGCCAGCAGCCAAGAAATAGCGGGAGGTTACAATGAGCAGTTCTTC
>TRBJ2-1|TRBV6-5|.|.
CASSDNGYNEQFF
TGTGCCAGCAGTGACAACGGTTACAATGAGCAGTTCTTC
>TRBJ1-3|TRBV7-2|.|.
CASSRTPQNTIYF
TGTGCCAGCAGCCGGACCCCCCAGAACACCATATATTTT
>TRBJ2-1|TRBV5-1|TRBD2|.
CASIEGLADNEQFF
TGCGCCAGCATTGAGGGACTAGCGGACAATGAGCAGTTCTTC
>TRBJ2-1|TRBV2|.|.
CASSVQGYGNEQFF
TGTGCCAGCAGTGTGCAGGGTTATGGCAATGAGCAGTTCTTC
>TRBJ1-1|TRBV6-5|TRBD1|few
CASSQEETGGTEAFF
TGTGCCAGCAGCCAGGAGGAGACAGGGGGCACTGAAGCTTTCTTT
>TRBJ2-7|TRBV27|.|once
CASSSIDGLEQYF
TGTGCCAGCAGTTCCATCGACGGCCTCGAGCAGTACTTC
>TRBJ1-2|TRBV28|TRBD1|.
CASSLGIQGGYGYTF
TGTGCCAGCAGTTTAGGTATCCAGGGGGGGTATGGCTACACCTTC
>TRBJ2-7|TRBV19|TRBD2|.
CASSEGLAGREQYF
TGTGCCAGTAGTGAGGGACTAGCGGGACGGGAGCAGTACTTC
>TRBJ2-7|TRBV6-5|TRBD2|once
CASSDSGRADEQYF
TGTGCCAGCAGTGATAGCGGGAGGGCCGACGAGCAGTACTTC
>TRBJ1-5|TRBV29-1|.|.
CSVADVVGPQHF
TGCAGCGTCGCGGACGTTGTTGGGCCCCAGCATTTT
>TRBJ2-7|TRBV16|.|.
CASSQSTASYEQYF
TGTGCCAGCAGCCAATCGACAGCTTCATACGAGCAGTACTTC
>TRBJ2-3|TRBV29-1|TRBD2|.
CSVDGGRATDTQYF
TGCAGCGTTGATGGCGGGAGGGCCACAGATACGCAGTATTTT
>TRBJ2-3|TRBV18|.|.
CASSRSIRSPSTDTQYF
TGTGCCAGCTCACGCAGCATCCGGAGCCCTAGCACAGATACGCAGTATTTT